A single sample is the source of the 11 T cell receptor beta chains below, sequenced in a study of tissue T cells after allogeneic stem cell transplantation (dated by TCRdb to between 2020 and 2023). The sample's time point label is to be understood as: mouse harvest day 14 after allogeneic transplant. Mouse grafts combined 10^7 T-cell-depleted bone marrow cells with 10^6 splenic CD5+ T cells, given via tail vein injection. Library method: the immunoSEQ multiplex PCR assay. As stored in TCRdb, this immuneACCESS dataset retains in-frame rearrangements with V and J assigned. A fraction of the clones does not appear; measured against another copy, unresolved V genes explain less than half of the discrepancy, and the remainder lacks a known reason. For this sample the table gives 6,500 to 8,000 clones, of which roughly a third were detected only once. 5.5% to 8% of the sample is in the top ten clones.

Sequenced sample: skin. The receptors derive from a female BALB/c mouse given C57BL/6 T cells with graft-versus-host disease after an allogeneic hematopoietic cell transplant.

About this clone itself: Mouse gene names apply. CDR3 loop: CASSLNRANERLFF. Incomplete CDR3 DNA: TGTGCCAGCAGTCTCAACAGGGCCAACGAAAGATTATTT. V is TRBV26 and J is TRBJ1-4; D might be TRBD1 (6 bases). The read halts 1 residue ahead of the CDR3 end, with the missing end drawn from the germline J gene. The CDR3 loop spans 14 amino acids. V lost 3 bases, J lost 3 bases, and 8 bases lay in between. Per the germline V gene, CDR1 is KGHPV and CDR2 is FQNQEV (reference sequence).

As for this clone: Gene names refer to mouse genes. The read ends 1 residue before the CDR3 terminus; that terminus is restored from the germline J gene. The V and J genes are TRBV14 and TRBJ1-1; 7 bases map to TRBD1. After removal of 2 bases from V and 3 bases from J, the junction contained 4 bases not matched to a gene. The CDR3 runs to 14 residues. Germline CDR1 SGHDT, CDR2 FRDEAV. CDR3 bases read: TGTGCCAGCAGTTTTGAGGGGGCCGACACAGAAGTCTTC. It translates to CASSFEGADTEVF. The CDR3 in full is CASSFEGADTEVFF.

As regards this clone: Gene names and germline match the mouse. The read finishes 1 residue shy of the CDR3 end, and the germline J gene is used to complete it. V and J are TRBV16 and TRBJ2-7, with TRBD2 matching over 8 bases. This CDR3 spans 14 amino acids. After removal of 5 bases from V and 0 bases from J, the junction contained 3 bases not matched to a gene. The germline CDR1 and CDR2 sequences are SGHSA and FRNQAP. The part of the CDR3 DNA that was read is TGTGCAAGCAGCCCGCTGGGGGGCTCCTATGAACAGTAC. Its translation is CASSPLGGSYEQY. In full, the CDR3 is CASSPLGGSYEQYF.

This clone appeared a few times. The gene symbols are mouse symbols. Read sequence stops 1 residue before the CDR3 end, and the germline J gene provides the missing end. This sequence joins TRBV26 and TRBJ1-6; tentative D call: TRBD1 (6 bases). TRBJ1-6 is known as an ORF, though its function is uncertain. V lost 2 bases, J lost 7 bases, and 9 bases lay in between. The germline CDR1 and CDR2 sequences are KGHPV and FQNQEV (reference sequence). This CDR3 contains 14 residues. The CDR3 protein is CASSLPGQNSPLYF. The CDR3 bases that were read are TGTGCCAGCAGTCTGCCAGGACAGAATTCGCCCCTCTAC.

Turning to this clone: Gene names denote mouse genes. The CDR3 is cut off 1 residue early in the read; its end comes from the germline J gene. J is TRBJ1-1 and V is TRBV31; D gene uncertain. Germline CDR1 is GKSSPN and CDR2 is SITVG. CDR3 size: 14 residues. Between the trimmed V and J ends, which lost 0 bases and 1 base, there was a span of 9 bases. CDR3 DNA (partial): TGTGCCTGGAGTCTAGAGGGAGAAAACACAGAAGTCTTC. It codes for CAWSLEGENTEVF. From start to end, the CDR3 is CAWSLEGENTEVFF.

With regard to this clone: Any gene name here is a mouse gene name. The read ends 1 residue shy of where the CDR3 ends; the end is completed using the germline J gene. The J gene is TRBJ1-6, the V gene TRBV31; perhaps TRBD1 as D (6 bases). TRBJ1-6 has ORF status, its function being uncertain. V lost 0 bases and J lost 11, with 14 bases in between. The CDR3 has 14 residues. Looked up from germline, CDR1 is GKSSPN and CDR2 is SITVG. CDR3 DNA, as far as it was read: TGTGCCTGGAGTCTAGCCCAGGGGTGGGCGCCCCTCTAC. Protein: CAWSLAQGWAPLY. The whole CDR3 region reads CAWSLAQGWAPLYF.

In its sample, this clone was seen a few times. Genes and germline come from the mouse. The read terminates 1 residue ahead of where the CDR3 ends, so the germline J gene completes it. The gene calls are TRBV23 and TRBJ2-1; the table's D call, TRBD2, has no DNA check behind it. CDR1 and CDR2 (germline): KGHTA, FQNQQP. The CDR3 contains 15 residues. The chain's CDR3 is CSSSQSLGGRAEQFF. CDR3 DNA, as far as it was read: TGCTCCAGCAGTCAATCTCTGGGGGGGCGTGCTGAGCAGTTC.

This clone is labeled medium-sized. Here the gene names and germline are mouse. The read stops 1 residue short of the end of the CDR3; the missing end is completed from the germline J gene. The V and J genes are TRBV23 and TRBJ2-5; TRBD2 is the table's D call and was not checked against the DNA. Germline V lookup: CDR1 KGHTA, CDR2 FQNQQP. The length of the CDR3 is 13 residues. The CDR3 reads CSSSWGVQDTQYF. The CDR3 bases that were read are TGCTCCAGCAGCTGGGGGGTCCAAGACACCCAGTAC. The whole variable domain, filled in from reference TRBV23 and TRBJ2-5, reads DAAVTQKPRYLIKMKGQEAEMKCIPEKGHTAVFWYQQKQSKELKFLIYFQNQQPLDQIDMVKERFSAVCPSSSLCSLGIRTCEAEDSALYLCSSSWGVQDTQYFGPGTRLLVL.

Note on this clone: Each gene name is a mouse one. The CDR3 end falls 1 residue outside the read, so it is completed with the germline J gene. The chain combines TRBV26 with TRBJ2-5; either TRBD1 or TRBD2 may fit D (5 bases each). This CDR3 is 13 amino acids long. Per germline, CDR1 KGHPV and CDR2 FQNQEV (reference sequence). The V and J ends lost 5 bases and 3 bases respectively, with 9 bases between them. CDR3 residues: CASSSGGQDTQYF. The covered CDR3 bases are TGTGCCAGCAGTTCCGGGGGTCAAGACACCCAGTAC.

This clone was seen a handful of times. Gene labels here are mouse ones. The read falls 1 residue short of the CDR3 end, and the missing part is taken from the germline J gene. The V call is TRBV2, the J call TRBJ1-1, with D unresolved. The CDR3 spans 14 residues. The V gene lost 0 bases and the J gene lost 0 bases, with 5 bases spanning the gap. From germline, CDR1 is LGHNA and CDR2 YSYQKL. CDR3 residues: CASSQDPSNTEVFF. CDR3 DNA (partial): TGTGCCAGCAGCCAAGATCCCTCAAACACAGAAGTCTTC.

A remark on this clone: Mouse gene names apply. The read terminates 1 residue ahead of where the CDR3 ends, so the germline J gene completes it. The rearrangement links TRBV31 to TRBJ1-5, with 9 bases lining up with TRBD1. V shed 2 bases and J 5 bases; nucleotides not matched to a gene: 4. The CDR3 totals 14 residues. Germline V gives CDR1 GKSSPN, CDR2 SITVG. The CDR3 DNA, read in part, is TGTGCCTGGAGTACGGACAGGGGCGACCAGGCTCCGCTT. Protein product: CAWSTDRGDQAPL. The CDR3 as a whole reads CAWSTDRGDQAPLF.